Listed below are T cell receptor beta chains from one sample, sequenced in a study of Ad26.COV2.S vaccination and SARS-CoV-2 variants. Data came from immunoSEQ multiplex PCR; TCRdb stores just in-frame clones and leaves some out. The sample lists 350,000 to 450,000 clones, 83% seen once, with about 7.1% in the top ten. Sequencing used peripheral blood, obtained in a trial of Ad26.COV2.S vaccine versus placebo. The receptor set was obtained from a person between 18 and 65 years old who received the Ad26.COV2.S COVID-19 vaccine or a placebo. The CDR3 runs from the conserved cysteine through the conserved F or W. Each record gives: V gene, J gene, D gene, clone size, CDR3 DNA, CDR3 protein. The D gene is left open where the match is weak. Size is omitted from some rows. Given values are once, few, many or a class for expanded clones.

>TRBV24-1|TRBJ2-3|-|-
TGTGCCACCAGTGATTTCCTGTTGACCGTTCCCGGCCCAGATACGCAGTATTTT
CATSDFLLTVPGPDTQYF
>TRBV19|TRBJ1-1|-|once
TGTGCCAGTAGGGCCGGTGCCATGAACACTGAAGCTTTCTTT
CASRAGAMNTEAFF
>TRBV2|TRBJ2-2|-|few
TGTGCCACCGGGACTTTCCCATTCGGGGAGCTGTTTTTT
CATGTFPFGELFF
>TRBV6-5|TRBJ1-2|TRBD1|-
TGTGCCAGCAGTTTCGCAGGGGGGGAATGGTATGGCTACACCTTC
CASSFAGGEWYGYTF
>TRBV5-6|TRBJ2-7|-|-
TGTGCCAGCAGCTTGGGACACCTAGCCTACGAGCAGTACTTC
CASSLGHLAYEQYF
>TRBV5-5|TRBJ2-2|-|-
TGTGCCAGCAGTATACAGGTTGGCACCGGGGAGCTGTTTTTT
CASSIQVGTGELFF
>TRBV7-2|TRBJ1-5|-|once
TGTGCCAGCAGCCCCAGGTTTGGCAATCAGCCCCAGCATTTT
CASSPRFGNQPQHF
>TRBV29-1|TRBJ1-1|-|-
TGCAGCGTTGGTGGGACACTGAACACTGAAGCTTTCTTT
CSVGGTLNTEAFF
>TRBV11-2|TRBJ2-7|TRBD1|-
TGTGCCAGCAGCTTAGGGACAGGGTACTCCTACGAGCAGTACTTC
CASSLGTGYSYEQYF
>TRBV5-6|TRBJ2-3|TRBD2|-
TGTGCCAGCAGCTTGCCGGGGGAGGGCTCCCCAGATACGCAGTATTTT
CASSLPGEGSPDTQYF
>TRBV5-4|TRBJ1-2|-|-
TGTGCCAGCAGCTTTAGCGGTCAGAGCTATGGCTACACCTTC
CASSFSGQSYGYTF
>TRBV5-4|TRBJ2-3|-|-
TGTGCCAGCAGCTTGTCAGATACGCAGTATTTT
CASSLSDTQYF
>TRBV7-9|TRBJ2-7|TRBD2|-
TGTGCCAGCAGCTTCGCCCAGGGAGGGTCGGGCGAGCAGTACTTC
CASSFAQGGSGEQYF
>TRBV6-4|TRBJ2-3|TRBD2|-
TGTGCCAGCAGAACTAGCGGCACAGATACGCAGTATTTT
CASRTSGTDTQYF
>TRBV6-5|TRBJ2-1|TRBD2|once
TGTGCCAGCAGTAAACCTAGCGGGTACAATGAGCAGTTCTTC
CASSKPSGYNEQFF
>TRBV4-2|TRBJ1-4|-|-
TGTGCCAGCAGCCAAGCCAGTAGGTCAACTAATGAAAAACTGTTTTTT
CASSQASRSTNEKLFF
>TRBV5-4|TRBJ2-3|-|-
TGTGCCAGCACCATGGACTCCACAGATACGCAGTATTTT
CASTMDSTDTQYF
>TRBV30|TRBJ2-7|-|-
TGTGCCTGGAGTGAGGCCTACGAGCAGTACTTC
CAWSEAYEQYF
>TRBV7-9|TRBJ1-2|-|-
TGTGCCAGCAGCTTAGGGTCTGGTTATGGCTACACCTTC
CASSLGSGYGYTF
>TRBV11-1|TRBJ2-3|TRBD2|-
TGTGCCAGCAGCTACGGGACTAGCGCCTCCACGCAGTATTTT
CASSYGTSASTQYF
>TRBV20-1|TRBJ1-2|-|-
TGCAGTGCTTGGAGATATGGCTACACCTTC
CSAWRYGYTF
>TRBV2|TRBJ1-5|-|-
TGTGCCAGCAATGCGGACAGAAATCAGCCCCAGCATTTT
CASNADRNQPQHF
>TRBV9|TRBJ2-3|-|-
TGTGCCAGCAGCCTGGGACGCCAGGGTACGCAGTATTTT
CASSLGRQGTQYF
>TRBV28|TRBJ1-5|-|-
TGTGCCAGCAGTTTAGGAGGGATCAATCAGCCCCAGCATTTT
CASSLGGINQPQHF
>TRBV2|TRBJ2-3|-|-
TGTGCCAGCAGTGACACCGGTGATACGCAGTATTTT
CASSDTGDTQYF
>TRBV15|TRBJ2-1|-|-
TGTGCCACCAGCAGAGTGGGCCAATACAATGAGCAGTTCTTC
CATSRVGQYNEQFF
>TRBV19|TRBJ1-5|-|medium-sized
TGTGCCAGTACCCCAGGACAGAATAGCAATCAGCCCCAGCATTTT
CASTPGQNSNQPQHF
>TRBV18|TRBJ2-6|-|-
TGTGCCAGCTCACCGGTTGGGGGAGGGGCCAACGTCCTGACTTTC
CASSPVGGGANVLTF
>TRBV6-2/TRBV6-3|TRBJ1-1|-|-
TGTGCCAGCAGTTATAGGCAGGGCATGGAGAACACTGAAGCTTTCTTT
CASSYRQGMENTEAFF
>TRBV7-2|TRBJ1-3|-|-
TGTGCCAGCAGCTTAATGCAGGGGCGAAACACCATATATTTT
CASSLMQGRNTIYF
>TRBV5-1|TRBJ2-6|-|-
TGCGCCAGCAGTGTACAGGCGGGGTCTGGGGCCAACGTCCTGACTTTC
CASSVQAGSGANVLTF
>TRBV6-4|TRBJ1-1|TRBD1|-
TGTGCCAGCAGTGCCTCCGCAGGGGGGCACACTGAAGCTTTCTTT
CASSASAGGHTEAFF
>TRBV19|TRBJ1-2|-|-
TGTGCCAGTAGGAGTCAGACACCTATTATCTATGGCTACACCTTC
CASRSQTPIIYGYTF
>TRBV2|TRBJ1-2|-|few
TGTGCCAGCAGTGACGGGCCCGGAGCTAACTATGGCTACACCTTC
CASSDGPGANYGYTF
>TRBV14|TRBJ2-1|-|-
TGTGCCAGCAGCATAGGGGGGAGCTCCTACAATGAGCAGTTCTTC
CASSIGGSSYNEQFF
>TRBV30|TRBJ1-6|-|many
TGTGCCTGGAGTTCTGGGCTCAGGAATTCACCCCTCCACTTT
CAWSSGLRNSPLHF
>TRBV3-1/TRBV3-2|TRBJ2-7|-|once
TGTGCCAGCAGCCATAACAGCAGGGAGCAGTACTTC
CASSHNSREQYF
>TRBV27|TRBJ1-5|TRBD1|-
TGTGCCAGCAGTCCTAGGGACAGCCCGACTCTCCCTCAGCCCCAGCATTTT
CASSPRDSPTLPQPQHF
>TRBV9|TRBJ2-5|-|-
TGTGCCAGCAGCGAGTATCCCCAAGAGACCCAGTACTTC
CASSEYPQETQYF
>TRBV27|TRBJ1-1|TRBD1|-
TGTGCCAGCAGTTACCCAGGGGGCGCTGAAGCTTTCTTT
CASSYPGGAEAFF
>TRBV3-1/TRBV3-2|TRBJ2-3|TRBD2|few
TGTGCCAGCAGCCAAGCAGCGGGAGTGCTTGTTACGGATACGCAGTATTTT
CASSQAAGVLVTDTQYF
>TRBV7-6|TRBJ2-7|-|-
TGTGCCAGCAGCTCAAGGAGGGGGACCCACCGCTACGAGCAGTACTTC
CASSSRRGTHRYEQYF